Each of the 22 T cell receptor beta chains below was sequenced from the same sample in a study of cytomegalovirus exposure and HLA in healthy donors. Amplification used 60 Vbeta primers and 13 Jbeta primers. The method was immunoSEQ multiplex PCR; TCRdb's version includes in-frame clones alone and lacks a portion of them. The sample shows about 180,000 clones, 65% to 85% of them seen only once. The material sequenced was PBMCs. The receptor set was obtained from a girl between 5 and 17 years old in good health and CMV-seropositive.

The rearrangement links TRBV27 to TRBJ2-2; 11 nucleotides match TRBD2. CDR1 MNHEY and CDR2 SMNVEV come from the germline V gene (reference sequence). The junction had 8 bases not matched to a gene; V was cut back by 3 bases and J by 5 bases. This CDR3 has 17 amino acids. The DNA of the CDR3 is TGTGCCAGCAGTTTCCTAGCGGGAGGCCAGAATACCGGGGAGCTGTTTTTT. Translation gives CASSFLAGGQNTGELFF.

The rearrangement links TRBV30 to TRBJ1-4, with 9 bases identical to TRBD1. The length of the CDR3 is 15 residues. Trimming at V came to 0 bases and at J to 7 bases, leaving 6 bases not matched to a gene. Per germline, CDR1 GTSNPN and CDR2 SVGIG (reference sequence). Here the CDR3 reads CAWSVGTGTFEKLFF. The CDR3 bases are TGTGCCTGGAGTGTGGGGACAGGGACTTTTGAAAAACTGTTTTTT.

The gene calls are TRBV29-1 and TRBJ2-7; 9 bases line up with TRBD2. Unmatched junction bases numbered 19, after V lost 3 bases and J lost 7 bases. The CDR3 spans 17 residues. Per germline, CDR1 SQVTM and CDR2 ANQGSEA. As DNA, the CDR3 is TGCAGCGTTGATCAAAGGGGTAGCGGGAGAGGTAGAGGAGAGCAGTACTTC. Protein product: CSVDQRGSGRGRGEQYF.

The rearrangement joins TRBV2 to TRBJ2-1, with D perhaps TRBD2 (6 bases). The ends were cut back, 7 bases at V and 0 bases at J, with 16 bases in the middle. CDR3 length: 16 amino acids. Germline CDR1 SNHLY, CDR2 FYNNEI. CDR3 amino acids: CASNPGSGVSYNEQFF. The CDR3 coding sequence is TGTGCCAGCAATCCGGGTAGCGGAGTCTCCTACAATGAGCAGTTCTTC.

The J gene is TRBJ2-7, the V gene TRBV7-2, with TRBD2 identical over 10 bases. J lost 5 bases, V lost 3 bases, and 7 bases had no gene match. CDR3 length: 15 amino acids. The germline V gene encodes CDR1 SGHTA and CDR2 FQGNSA. CDR3 loop: CASSFGAGGPDEQYF. In DNA, the CDR3 is TGTGCCAGCAGCTTTGGAGCGGGAGGGCCGGACGAGCAGTACTTC.

The chain recombines TRBV11-2 with TRBJ2-7; 11 bases map to TRBD2. The length of the CDR3 is 16 residues. Trimming cost V 5 bases and J 9 bases; bases outside gene matches: 15. Germline CDR1 SGHAT, CDR2 FQNNGV. CDR3 nucleotide sequence: TGTGCCAGCAGCACCGTAGCGGGAGGGCCACCACCGGGGCAGTACTTC. Protein sequence: CASSTVAGGPPPGQYF.

In DNA form, the CDR3 reads TGTGCCAGCAGTGCCTTCGAAGGGGTACGCACTGAAGCTTTCTTT. This translates into CASSAFEGVRTEAFF. J is TRBJ1-1 and V is TRBV27; D might be TRBD1 (5 bases). Between the trimmed V and J ends, which lost 5 bases and 4 bases, there was a span of 17 bases. The CDR3 runs 15 residues. The V gene's germline CDR1 is MNHEY and CDR2 SMNVEV (reference sequence).

The chain couples TRBV19 to TRBJ2-7, with 12 bases identical to TRBD2. Germline CDR1 reads LNHDA; CDR2 reads SQIVND (reference sequence). V shed 3 bases and J 6 bases; nucleotides not matched to a gene: 6. This CDR3 region has 15 residues. In nucleotides, the CDR3 is TGTGCCAGTAGTATTGAGACTAGCGGGAGACTCGAGCAGTACTTC. It yields the protein CASSIETSGRLEQYF.

This clone was counted once. V gene TRBV27 combines with J gene TRBJ1-3, with a weak D call TRBD1 (5 bases). V was trimmed by 2 bases and J by 0 bases, leaving 8 bases between them. CDR1 and CDR2 (germline): MNHEY, SMNVEV (reference sequence). This CDR3 has 15 amino acids. The CDR3 DNA reads as TGTGCCAGCAGTTTAAAGGGGTTCTCTGGAAACACCATATATTTT. The encoded protein is CASSLKGFSGNTIYF.

DNA of the CDR3: TGCGCCAGCAGCGCTGGGACTAGCACCTACGAGCAGTACTTC. Amino acids: CASSAGTSTYEQYF. The genes are TRBV4-1 and TRBJ2-7; 9 positions agree with TRBD2. This CDR3 region has 14 residues. V gave up 5 bases and J gave up 2 bases; unmatched junction bases: 4. Germline V gene lookup returns CDR1 MGHRA and CDR2 YSYEKL.

V is TRBV6-5 and J is TRBJ2-5, with a possible D match to TRBD2 (6 bases). The CDR3 is made up of 15 amino acids. Between the trimmed V and J ends, which lost 3 bases and 4 bases, there was a span of 15 bases. Germline lookup yields CDR1 MNHEY and CDR2 SVGAGI. CDR3 nucleotide sequence: TGTGCCAGCAGTTATACAGGAGGGAGAAGAGAGACCCAGTACTTC. It translates to CASSYTGGRRETQYF.

The chain couples TRBV2 to TRBJ2-4; a possible D gene is TRBD2 (6 bases). CDR3 length: 15 residues. Germline values: CDR1 SNHLY, CDR2 FYNNEI. Deletions cut 0 bases from V and 0 bases from J, with 6 bases between. CDR3 DNA: TGTGCCAGCAGTGAAGCGGGACTAGCCAAAAACATTCAGTACTTC. It yields the protein CASSEAGLAKNIQYF.

The chain carries TRBV9 and TRBJ2-1; 10 bases align to TRBD2. In germline, CDR1 is SGDLS, CDR2 YYNGEE. CDR3 length: 18 residues. Trimming removed 1 base from V and 6 bases from J; junction bases left unmatched: 13. CDR3 in DNA: TGTGCCAGCAGCGTACAGCCCTCAGGGACTAGCGTCCGCAATGAGCAGTTCTTC. Protein product: CASSVQPSGTSVRNEQFF.

This clone was counted only a few times. The rearrangement joins TRBV28 to TRBJ2-1, with a weak D call TRBD2 (5 bases). V was pared by 1 base and J by 4 bases, with 14 bases between. The CDR3 consists of 16 residues. Per the germline V gene, CDR1 is MDHEN and CDR2 is SYDVKM. The CDR3 protein is CASSLSVGVGYNEQFF. CDR3 sequence (DNA): TGTGCCAGCAGTTTATCAGTGGGAGTAGGGTACAATGAGCAGTTCTTC.

V gene TRBV7-9 combines with J gene TRBJ1-1; 10 nucleotides match TRBD1. The trim removed 1 base at V and 5 bases at J, leaving 4 bases unmatched. The CDR3 covers 15 residues. Germline V gene data show CDR1 as SEHNR and CDR2 as FQNEAQ (reference sequence). CDR3 nucleotide sequence: TGTGCCAGCAGCTTAGGAGGACAGGGGGGGACTGAAGCTTTCTTT. This encodes CASSLGGQGGTEAFF.

Notes on this clone: Other DNA sequences within the sample encode an identical CDR3. The chain carries TRBV6-5 and TRBJ1-2; 11 positions agree with TRBD1. V was clipped by 9 bases and J by 4 bases; unmatched bases: 4. CDR1 and CDR2 from the germline V gene are MNHEY and SVGAGI. The CDR3 consists of 13 residues. DNA of the CDR3: TGTGCCAGTCGGGACAGGGGGAGCTATGGCTACACCTTC. It encodes CASRDRGSYGYTF.

The rearrangement joins TRBV25-1 to TRBJ1-2, with D unclear. Germline V gene lookup returns CDR1 MGHDK and CDR2 SYGVNS. The germline V and J ends were trimmed by 2 bases and 5 bases, with 15 bases remaining between them. The CDR3 spans 15 residues. As DNA, the CDR3 is TGTGCCAGCAGTGAACTTGGAGACCCCACTTATGGCTACACCTTC. Protein: CASSELGDPTYGYTF.

This clone was observed a few times. The chain couples TRBV30 to TRBJ2-1; 9 bases agree with TRBD2. The CDR3 runs to 14 residues. V trimming: 7 bases; J trimming: 10 bases; junction bases outside the gene matches: 14. CDR1 and CDR2 from the germline V gene are GTSNPN and SVGIG (reference sequence). CDR3 nucleotides: TGTGCCTTGAGAGACGGGACTAGCCCTAACGAGCAGTTCTTC. Its translation is CALRDGTSPNEQFF. Drawing the rest from reference TRBV30 and TRBJ2-1, the complete variable domain is SQTIHQWPATLVQPVGSPLSLECTVEGTSNPNLYWYRQAAGRGLQLLFYSVGIGQISSEVPQNLSASRPQDRQFILSSKKLLLSDSGFYLCALRDGTSPNEQFFGPGTRLTVL.

The V and J genes are TRBV19 and TRBJ2-1; 11 bases align to TRBD2. There are 19 residues in the CDR3. V lost 1 base and J lost 5; bases outside the gene matches: 13. Germline V gene data show CDR1 as LNHDA and CDR2 as SQIVND (reference sequence). CDR3 amino acids: CASSIGRLAGGPKDNEQFF. DNA for the CDR3: TGTGCCAGTAGTATAGGAAGGCTAGCGGGAGGCCCAAAGGACAATGAGCAGTTCTTC. Together with reference TRBV19 and TRBJ2-1, the CDR3 gives the full variable domain: DGGITQSPKYLFRKEGQNVTLSCEQNLNHDAMYWYRQDPGQGLRLIYYSQIVNDFQKGDIAEGYSVSREKKESFPLTVTSAQKNPTAFYLCASSIGRLAGGPKDNEQFFGPGTRLTVL.

CDR3 sequence reads: CASSDKGLAGFYQETQYF. CDR3 DNA sequence: TGTGCCAGCAGTGATAAGGGACTAGCCGGGTTTTACCAAGAGACCCAGTACTTC. The J gene is TRBJ2-5, the V gene TRBV25-1; the match to TRBD2 covers 9 bases. Germline-derived CDR1 and CDR2 are MGHDK and SYGVNS. The V and J ends lost 3 bases and 0 bases, in that order; junction bases with no gene match: 11. This CDR3 spans 18 amino acids.

V is TRBV6-4 and J is TRBJ2-1, with D hard to call. This CDR3 contains 12 residues. Germline V gene sequence: CDR1 MRHNA, CDR2 SNTAGT. Trimming stripped 0 bases from V and 10 bases from J, with 7 bases between. The CDR3 sequence: CASSDSNFEQFF. The CDR3 bases are TGTGCCAGCAGTGACTCGAACTTCGAGCAGTTCTTC.

This sequence joins TRBV7-8 and TRBJ2-3; D is possibly TRBD2 (6 bases). Looked up from germline, CDR1 is SGHVS and CDR2 is FQNEAQ. The CDR3 sequence is 15 residues long. The V gene lost 1 base and the J gene lost 1 base, with 9 bases spanning the gap. The CDR3 DNA reads TGTGCCAGCAGCTTAGTGGGGGAGGGCACAGATACGCAGTATTTT. Translating gives CASSLVGEGTDTQYF.